Shown below are 23 T cell receptor beta chains from a single sample sequenced in a study of radiation and T cells in renal cell carcinoma. Clones were read by immunoSEQ multiplex PCR, and TCRdb kept only the in-frame ones, dropping some. This sample yields roughly 120,000 clones, of which over 75% are seen a single time; around 1.8% belongs to the top ten. Time point described: blood 2 weeks post-SBRT. The sample's treatment: 15 Gy SBRT to primary tumor, nephrectomy 4 weeks later. This material consisted of blood, taken from a patient whose treatment included radiotherapy and nephrectomy. The receptors derive from a woman aged 55-69 years with renal cell carcinoma.

The chain carries TRBV9 and TRBJ1-2; no firm D call. CDR3 length equals 15 residues. Germline CDR1 and CDR2: SGDLS and YYNGEE. V lost 2 bases and J lost 4, with 15 bases in between. CDR3: CASSVAAGKGYGYTF. CDR3 DNA: TGTGCCAGCAGCGTGGCCGCGGGGAAGGGCTATGGCTACACCTTC.

In its sample, this clone was seen once. A read error is likely, as this CDR3 ends without the conserved phenylalanine or tryptophan. The limits of the CDR3 on the DNA are not certain, so only TCRdb's listed CDR3 is given. This chain connects TRBV27 to TRBJ2-7; TRBD1, the table's D call, lacks a check against the DNA. Germline-derived CDR1 and CDR2 are MNHEY and SMNVEV (reference sequence). With termini counted, the CDR3 has 9 amino acids. The CDR3 sequence is CASSQQGAA.

The rearrangement links TRBV29-1 to TRBJ2-7; D gene uncertain. The germline V and J ends were trimmed by 5 bases and 0 bases, with 8 bases remaining between them. CDR3 length: 12 amino acids. Germline V CDR1 and CDR2: SQVTM, ANQGSEA. CDR3 amino acids: CSVLKPSYEQYF. The CDR3 DNA reads as TGCAGCGTTTTGAAACCCTCCTACGAGCAGTACTTC.

The chain employs TRBV5-1 and TRBJ2-1; maybe TRBD2 (6 bases). CDR1 SGHRS and CDR2 YFSETQ come from the germline V gene. V gave up 3 bases and J gave up 2 bases, with 18 bases separating them. The CDR3 spans 17 residues. CDR3 sequence: CASSSTPSVGTYNEQFF. The CDR3 coding sequence is TGCGCCAGCAGCTCTACTCCTAGCGTTGGAACCTACAATGAGCAGTTCTTC.

This clone showed up just once. The chain has TRBV5-4 and TRBJ2-1, with 10 bases aligning to TRBD2. The germline gives CDR1 SGHNT, CDR2 YYREEE (reference sequence). Trimming cost V 3 bases and J 0 bases; bases outside gene matches: 0. This CDR3 region has 15 residues. The CDR3 DNA reads as TGTGCCAGCAGCTCTAGCGGGGGCTCCTACAATGAGCAGTTCTTC. Translated: CASSSSGGSYNEQFF.

The V gene is TRBV5-4, the J gene TRBJ2-3; perhaps TRBD2 as D (6 bases). The germline V gene has CDR1 SGHNT and CDR2 YYREEE (reference sequence). The V and J ends lost 4 bases and 6 bases respectively, with 12 bases between them. The CDR3 length is 13 residues. Here the CDR3 DNA reads TGTGCCAGCAGCCCTCCCGGAGGGGATACGCAGTATTTT. It codes for CASSPPGGDTQYF.

The V call is TRBV7-3, the J call TRBJ1-6; possibly TRBD1 for D (5 bases). The CDR3 extends over 14 amino acids. Trimming took off 0 bases at V and 6 bases at J, with 6 bases between the two ends. CDR1 and CDR2 (germline): SGHTA, FQGTGA. DNA for the CDR3: TGTGCCAGCAGCTTAACGGGGGTTAATTCACCCCTCCACTTT. This translates into CASSLTGVNSPLHF.

This clone was observed once. The genes are TRBV4-2 and TRBJ2-7, with D perhaps TRBD2 (5 bases). Germline lookup yields CDR1 LGHNA and CDR2 YNFKEQ. The CDR3 is made up of 17 amino acids. Trimming removed 3 bases from V and 6 bases from J, with 24 bases in between. The CDR3 spells CASSQVGLGKSKSEQYF. The CDR3 region has the DNA TGTGCCAGCAGCCAGGTAGGACTGGGTAAATCAAAGAGCGAGCAGTACTTC.

The gene calls are TRBV19 and TRBJ1-3; TRBD1 might be the D (5 bases). Germline V lookup: CDR1 LNHDA, CDR2 SQIVND (reference sequence). V shed 5 bases and J shed 2 bases, with 16 bases lying between them. This CDR3 comprises 16 residues. CDR3 sequence (DNA): TGTGCCAGTAGTCCCGGATACAGGAGTGCTGGAAACACCATATATTTT. Protein product: CASSPGYRSAGNTIYF.

The CDR3 DNA is TGCGCCAGCAGTGAGGGGGCCGACACCGGGGAGCTGTTTTTT. Its translation: CASSEGADTGELFF. The chain uses TRBV5-1 and TRBJ2-2; 7 bases are a match to TRBD1. V was clipped by 5 bases and J by 3 bases; unmatched bases: 4. The CDR3 is made up of 14 amino acids. In germline, CDR1 is SGHRS, CDR2 YFSETQ. Using reference TRBV5-1 and TRBJ2-2 for the parts outside the CDR3, the full variable domain is KAGVTQTPRYLIKTRGQQVTLSCSPISGHRSVSWYQQTPGQGLQFLFEYFSETQRNKGNFPGRFSGRQFSNSRSEMNVSTLELGDSALYLCASSEGADTGELFFGEGSRLTVL.

This rearrangement joins TRBV2 to TRBJ2-1; D gene uncertain. The CDR3 runs to 12 residues. The V gene's germline CDR1 is SNHLY and CDR2 FYNNEI. With 6 bases removed from V and 7 bases from J, the gap between germline ends came to 10 bases. The CDR3 DNA sequence: TGTGCCAGCAGCCGAGGTGGAAATGAGCAGTTCTTC. Its translation is CASSRGGNEQFF.

The V gene is TRBV7-9, the J gene TRBJ2-2; 11 positions match TRBD2. CDR3 length: 16 residues. With V trimmed by 10 bases and J by 5 bases, 12 bases remained unmatched. CDR1 and CDR2 (germline): SEHNR, FQNEAQ (reference sequence). In DNA, the CDR3 is TGTGCCAACCCATCGACCCTAGCGGGGGGTACCGGGGAGCTGTTTTTT. Its translation is CANPSTLAGGTGELFF. The full variable domain, completed using reference TRBV7-9 and TRBJ2-2, is DTGVSQNPRHKITKRGQNVTFRCDPISEHNRLYWYRQTLGQGPEFLTYFQNEAQLEKSRLLSDRFSAERPKGSFSTLEIQRTEQGDSAMYLCANPSTLAGGTGELFFGEGSRLTVL.

The chain has TRBV18 and TRBJ1-2; a weak D match, TRBD1 (6 bases). The CDR3 spans 17 residues. Germline V CDR1 and CDR2: KGHSH, LQKENI. The V gene lost 5 bases and the J gene lost 5 bases, with 24 bases spanning the gap. This chain's CDR3 is CASSSGGGASERYGYTF. The DNA for the CDR3 is TGTGCCAGCTCATCCGGTGGGGGCGCTTCTGAGAGATATGGCTACACCTTC.

The chain recombines TRBV5-8 with TRBJ2-5, with D tentatively TRBD1 (5 bases). CDR1 is SGHTS and CDR2 is YDEGEE in the germline V gene. The CDR3 has 15 residues. V was clipped by 0 bases and J by 5 bases, with 14 bases between them. The CDR3 loop is CASSLDGGAGETQYF. CDR3 bases: TGTGCCAGCAGCTTGGACGGTGGGGCAGGGGAGACCCAGTACTTC.

This clone was observed a few times. The chain links TRBV6-6 to TRBJ2-7; 11 bases are shared with TRBD1. CDR1 and CDR2 (germline): MNHNY, SVGAGI (reference sequence). The CDR3 runs 13 residues. V lost 6 bases, J lost 7 bases, and 5 bases stayed unmatched. CDR3 nucleotides: TGTGCCAGCAGGGGACAGGGGGAGTGGGAGCAGTACTTC. The encoded protein is CASRGQGEWEQYF.

The chain couples TRBV6-5 to TRBJ1-5; no clear D gene. Trimming pared 4 bases from V and 0 bases from J, leaving 7 bases between. Germline lookup yields CDR1 MNHEY and CDR2 SVGAGI. CDR3 length equals 14 residues. The CDR3 sequence: CASSFRYSNQPQHF. Here the CDR3 DNA reads TGTGCCAGCAGTTTCCGGTATAGCAATCAGCCCCAGCATTTT.

This clone was counted once. The V call is TRBV25-1, the J call TRBJ1-4; no clear D. This CDR3 is built from 15 residues. Germline lookup yields CDR1 MGHDK and CDR2 SYGVNS. The ends were cut back, 4 bases at V and 5 bases at J, with 14 bases in the middle. The CDR3, as DNA: TGTGCCAGCAGTGGTAACGCGGGTGTGAATGAAAAACTGTTTTTT. Its protein is CASSGNAGVNEKLFF.

This clone occurred once. This chain joins TRBV5-6 and TRBJ1-1; D gene uncertain. The CDR3 covers 12 residues. V was pared by 5 bases and J by 0 bases, with 5 bases between. Germline assignment: CDR1 SGHDT and CDR2 YYEEEE. CDR3 region: CASRRVNTEAFF. DNA of the CDR3: TGTGCCAGCAGGAGAGTGAACACTGAAGCTTTCTTT. Filled out from reference TRBV5-6 and TRBJ1-1, the complete variable domain reads DAGVTQSPTHLIKTRGQQVTLRCSPKSGHDTVSWYQQALGQGPQFIFQYYEEEERQRGNFPDRFSGHQFPNYSSELNVNALLLGDSALYLCASRRVNTEAFFGQGTRLTVV.

This clone was observed once. The V call is TRBV7-9, the J call TRBJ1-1; D gene ambiguous. Germline values: CDR1 SEHNR, CDR2 FQNEAQ (reference sequence). This CDR3 comprises 12 residues. Trimming cost V 4 bases and J 4 bases, with 7 bases left between them. The CDR3 region has the DNA TGTGCCAGCAGCTCCCTTTCCACTGAAGCTTTCTTT. This codes for CASSSLSTEAFF.

This chain joins TRBV18 and TRBJ1-2, with 8 bases identical to TRBD1. The CDR3 is 14 amino acids. The germline CDR1 and CDR2 sequences are KGHSH and LQKENI. Germline trimming cut 2 bases from V and 5 bases from J; bases unmatched to any gene: 4. The CDR3 loop is CASSPSQGGYGYTF. DNA for the CDR3: TGTGCCAGCTCACCATCACAGGGGGGTTATGGCTACACCTTC.

This clone turned up a few times. CDR3 sequence (DNA): TGTGCCAGCAGCGACAGGGGTTTACACAATGAGCAGTTCTTC. This encodes CASSDRGLHNEQFF. The chain is built from TRBV11-3 and TRBJ2-1; TRBD1 agrees at 8 bases. V gave up 5 bases and J gave up 5 bases; unmatched junction bases: 5. This CDR3 has 14 residues. Germline CDR1 is SGHNT and CDR2 is YENEEA.

This clone appeared a few times. The chain carries TRBV19 and TRBJ1-1; tentative D call: TRBD1 (6 bases). The germline CDR1 and CDR2 sequences are LNHDA and SQIVND (reference sequence). The CDR3 runs to 13 residues. V lost 9 bases and J lost 1, with 12 bases in between. The CDR3 nucleotides read TGTGCCAGCAGGCGGGGGCGGAACACTGAAGCTTTCTTT. It specifies CASRRGRNTEAFF.

The CDR3 sequence: CASSYHNRDYGYTF. CDR3 nucleotides: TGTGCCAGCAGTTACCACAACAGGGACTATGGCTACACCTTC. This chain links TRBV6-6 with TRBJ1-2, with D maybe TRBD1 (6 bases). Germline lookup yields CDR1 MNHNY and CDR2 SVGAGI (reference sequence). The CDR3 is made up of 14 amino acids. The V gene lost 2 bases and the J gene lost 3 bases, with 10 bases spanning the gap.